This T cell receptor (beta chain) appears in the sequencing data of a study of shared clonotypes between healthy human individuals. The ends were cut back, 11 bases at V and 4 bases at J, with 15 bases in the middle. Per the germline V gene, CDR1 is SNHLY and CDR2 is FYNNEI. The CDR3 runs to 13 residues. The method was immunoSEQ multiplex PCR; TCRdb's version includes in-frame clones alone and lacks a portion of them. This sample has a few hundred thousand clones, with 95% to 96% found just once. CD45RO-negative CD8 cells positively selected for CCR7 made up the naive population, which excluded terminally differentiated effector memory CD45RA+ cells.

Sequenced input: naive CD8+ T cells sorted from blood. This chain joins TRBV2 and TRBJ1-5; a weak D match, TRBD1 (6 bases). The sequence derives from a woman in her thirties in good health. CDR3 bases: TGTGCCGGGCGAAGGACAGAAAATCAGCCCCAGCATTTT. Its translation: CAGRRTENQPQHF.